This T cell receptor (beta chain) was captured in a study of T cell repertoires in cytomegalovirus infection. Whole-study context: Both a matching HLA type and CMV infection were indicated by public TCR beta signatures.

A single record per CDR3 protein comes from TCRdb applying MiXCR to the reads. Altogether approximately 500,000 distinct CDR3 sequences are present, 16% being singletons, with the ten largest covering under 30%. General study results and limits: Across the ex vivo response, the dominant clonotypes were HLA-C-restricted CMV-specific TCR beta clonotypes.

V gave up 5 bases and J gave up 4 bases, with 9 bases separating them. The CDR3 totals 13 residues. Germline CDR1 reads SSHAT; CDR2 reads FNYEAQ (reference sequence). In regard to this clonotype: Its antigen is currently unknown.

Input material: CD8+ T cells from PBMCs. The sequence was obtained from a human donor in good health (CMV status not recorded). Some clones in this sample may be carry-over from other donors' samples. The V gene is TRBV7-7, the J gene TRBJ1-3; D remains ambiguous. The CDR3 loop is CASSETVGNTIYF. The CDR3 DNA follows: TGTGCCAGCAGCGAAACGGTCGGAAACACCATATATTTT. Supplemented by reference TRBV7-7 and TRBJ1-3, the full variable domain reads GAGVSQSPRYKVTKRGQDVTLRCDPISSHATLYWYQQALGQGPEFLTYFNYEAQPDKSGLPSDRFSAERPEGSISTLTIQRTEQRDSAMYRCASSETVGNTIYFGEGSWLTVV.